This record looks at one T cell receptor (beta chain) sequence and its context. What it binds is not known. As for time point: baseline, week 1 (first vaccination visit). The treatment was: pre-vaccination baseline after standard-of-care therapy. The source of the sample is a study of a mutant IDH1 vaccine in newly diagnosed glioma. General observations from the study: Of all patients, 85% to 95% showed vaccine-induced immune responses.

Sequencing used immunoSEQ multiplex PCR; TCRdb keeps in-frame clones, though not all of them. The profile covers 80,000 to 100,000 clones, with around three quarters appearing a single time and around 7% taken by the ten largest. The CDR3 is 16 residues long. The V end was cut by 3 bases, the J end by 5 bases, with 19 bases between. Germline lookup yields CDR1 SGHTA and CDR2 FQGNSA. This chain uses TRBV7-2 with TRBJ2-5; weak D call: TRBD2 (6 bases). The starting material was PBMCs, obtained from a glioma patient treated with radiotherapy, temozolomide or both. This receptor was taken from a man aged 40-49 years with glioma. The CDR3 spells CASSLYQGGAPETQYF. The CDR3 DNA follows: TGTGCCAGCAGCTTGTATCAGGGCGGGGCCCCGGAGACCCAGTACTTC.